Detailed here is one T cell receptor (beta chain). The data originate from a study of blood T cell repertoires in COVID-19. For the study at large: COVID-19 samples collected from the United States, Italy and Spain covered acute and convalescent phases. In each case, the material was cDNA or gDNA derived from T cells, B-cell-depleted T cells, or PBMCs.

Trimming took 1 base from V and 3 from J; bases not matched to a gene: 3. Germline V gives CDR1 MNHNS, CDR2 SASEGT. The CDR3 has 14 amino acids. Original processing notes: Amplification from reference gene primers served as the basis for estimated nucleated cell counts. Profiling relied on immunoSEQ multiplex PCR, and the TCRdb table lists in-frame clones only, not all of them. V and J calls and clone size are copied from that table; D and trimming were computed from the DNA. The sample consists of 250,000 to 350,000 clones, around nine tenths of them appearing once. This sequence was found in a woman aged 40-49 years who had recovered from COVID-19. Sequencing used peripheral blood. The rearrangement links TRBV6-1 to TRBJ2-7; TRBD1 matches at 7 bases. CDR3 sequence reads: CASSEVWTGYEQYF. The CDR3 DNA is TGTGCCAGCAGTGAAGTCTGGACAGGCTACGAGCAGTACTTC.